These 8 T cell receptor beta chains share one sample of origin, sequenced in a study of blood T cell repertoires in COVID-19. Profiled with immunoSEQ multiplex PCR; TCRdb holds only in-frame clones, not every one. The sample lists under 350,000 clones; approximately 83% were seen once. Source material: PBMCs or T cells enriched from blood (not recorded which). The receptor set was obtained from a woman between 40 and 50 years old with acute COVID-19.

The chain is built from TRBV6-2 or TRBV6-3 and TRBJ2-1, with D possibly being TRBD1 (5 bases). CDR3 length: 15 residues. Per the germline V gene, CDR1 is MNHEY and CDR2 is SVGEGT. V was shortened by 0 bases and J by 4 bases, with 10 bases between the two germline ends. DNA for the CDR3: TGTGCCAGCAGTTACTCTTGGGGCCGATACAATGAGCAGTTCTTC. Its protein product is CASSYSWGRYNEQFF.

The V gene is TRBV10-2, the J gene TRBJ1-3; D gene ambiguous. Trimming pared 6 bases from V and 0 bases from J, leaving 3 bases between. Germline CDR1 and CDR2: WSHSY and SAAADI. This CDR3 is 12 amino acids long. In nucleotides, the CDR3 is TGCGCCAGCAGGAGCTCTGGAAACACCATATATTTT. Protein: CASRSSGNTIYF.

The rearrangement joins TRBV27 to TRBJ1-2; a possible D gene is TRBD1 (5 bases). Germline V gives CDR1 MNHEY, CDR2 SMNVEV (reference sequence). Trimming removed 6 bases from V and 2 bases from J, with 13 bases in between. The CDR3 has 14 amino acids. CDR3 region: CASSPKTVNYGYTF. CDR3 bases: TGTGCCAGCAGCCCAAAGACAGTCAACTATGGCTACACCTTC.

This clone was recorded only once. This CDR3 reads CASSYRSGLAGGEQFF. CDR3 DNA sequence: TGTGCCAGCAGCTACCGAAGTGGACTAGCGGGAGGTGAGCAGTTCTTC. V gene TRBV7-2 combines with J gene TRBJ2-1; 14 positions agree with TRBD2. There are 16 residues in the CDR3. Germline trimming cut 4 bases from V and 9 bases from J; bases unmatched to any gene: 8. Germline V gene lookup returns CDR1 SGHTA and CDR2 FQGNSA.

Concerning this clone itself: The junction departs from the called germline gene at one end, perhaps through a read error. The V gene is TRBV20-1, the J gene TRBJ1-1, with 10 bases identical to TRBD1. Germline CDR1 DFQATT, CDR2 SNEGSKA (reference sequence). The length of the CDR3 is 10 residues. CDR3 sequence: CSAGGQGGGF. CDR3 sequence (DNA): TGCAGTGCTGGAGGACAGGGGGGAGGGTTT.

The chain couples TRBV4-2 to TRBJ1-6; weak D call: TRBD1 (6 bases). Trimming removed 2 bases at V and 11 bases at J, with 16 bases between. CDR1 is LGHNA, CDR2 YNFKEQ, per germline. The CDR3 covers 15 residues. The CDR3 loop is CASSQYEGGETPLHF. The CDR3 nucleotides are TGTGCCAGCAGCCAATACGAGGGGGGGGAAACACCCCTCCACTTT.

The chain has TRBV4-3 and TRBJ2-3; 12 positions match TRBD2. The CDR3 consists of 16 residues. J gave up 6 bases and V 2 bases, and 6 bases lay outside the gene matches. CDR1 and CDR2 from the germline V gene are LGHNA and YSLEER. The CDR3 nucleotides are TGCGCCAGCAGCCAAAGACTAGCGGGAGTCGGGGATACGCAGTATTTT. This encodes CASSQRLAGVGDTQYF.

The rearrangement joins TRBV5-6 to TRBJ1-2; D perhaps matches TRBD1 (6 bases). The CDR3 totals 14 residues. V was trimmed by 4 bases and J by 6 bases, leaving 16 bases between them. The germline V gene has CDR1 SGHDT and CDR2 YYEEEE. CDR3 in DNA: TGTGCCAGCAGCCCGGGGAGGGGGATTAATGGCTACACCTTC. It is translated as CASSPGRGINGYTF.